This is a list of T cell receptor beta chains from one sample in a study of cytomegalovirus exposure and HLA in healthy donors. Clones were read by immunoSEQ multiplex PCR, and TCRdb kept only the in-frame ones, dropping some. The sample consists of around 180,000 clones, over 75% of them appearing once. Sequences were obtained from PBMCs. Every receptor here comes from a man in his fifties or sixties in good health and CMV-seronegative. CDR3s include the opening cysteine and the closing phenylalanine or tryptophan. A D gene is named only where the DNA matches it firmly. Clone size appears in some rows only: once, few, many, or a class for an expanded clone.

d_gene | len | j_gene | v_gene | abundance | CDR3nt | CDR3aa
TRBD1 | 15 | TRBJ1-5 | TRBV6-1 | . | TGTGCCAGCATTAGACAGGGGCCCGACAATCAGCCCCAGAATTTT | CASIRQGPDNQPQNF
TRBD1 | 14 | TRBJ1-1 | TRBV2 | . | TGTGCCAGCAGTCGAACAGGGGTACGCACTGAAGCTTTCTTT | CASSRTGVRTEAFF
TRBD1 | 15 | TRBJ1-4 | TRBV4-1 | . | TGCGCCAGCAGCCTCGACCCCGGGACAGACGAAAAACTGTTTTTT | CASSLDPGTDEKLFF
TRBD1 | 14 | TRBJ1-2 | TRBV18 | . | TGTGCCAGCTCACCACGACAGGGGGACTATGGCTACACCTTC | CASSPRQGDYGYTF
TRBD2 | 15 | TRBJ2-5 | TRBV6-4 | . | TGTGCCAGCAGTCAATCGACTAGCGGACAAGAGACCCAGTACTTC | CASSQSTSGQETQYF
TRBD1 | 15 | TRBJ1-1 | TRBV5-1 | few | TGCGCCAGCAGCTCGAACCCCGGGACAGGGCGTGAAGCTTTCTTT | CASSSNPGTGREAFF
. | 12 | TRBJ1-2 | TRBV29-1 | . | TGCAGCGTTGATGCAGTTAACTATGGCTACACCTTC | CSVDAVNYGYTF
. | 14 | TRBJ2-3 | TRBV7-2 | . | TGTGCCAGCAGCTTAGCGCTGGGCGCAGATACGCAGTATTTT | CASSLALGADTQYF
. | 15 | TRBJ2-7 | TRBV6-1 | once | TGTGCCAGCAGTGAAAGGCGGGCCATATCCTACGAGCAGTACTTC | CASSERRAISYEQYF
. | 11 | TRBJ2-7 | TRBV2 | . | TGTGCCAGCAGTGAAGATCTTGAGCAGTACTTC | CASSEDLEQYF
. | 15 | TRBJ2-7 | TRBV9 | . | TGTGCCAGCAGCCCCCCTACGGGAGCTTGGGGGGAGCAGTACTTC | CASSPPTGAWGEQYF
TRBD1 | 14 | TRBJ1-1 | TRBV28 | . | TGTGCCAGCAGTTTATCCCAGGGGGCAAAGTGGGCTTTCTTT | CASSLSQGAKWAFF
. | 12 | TRBJ2-7 | TRBV6-6 | . | TGTGCCACAGCCCGGGGGACCTACGAGCAGTACTTC | CATARGTYEQYF
TRBD2 | 12 | TRBJ2-5 | TRBV30 | . | TGTGCCTGGAAAGGACTAGGAGAGACCCAGTACTTC | CAWKGLGETQYF
. | 14 | TRBJ2-5 | TRBV13 | . | TGTGCCAGCAGCTTAGTTGGCGATTCAGGGACCCAGTACTTC | CASSLVGDSGTQYF
TRBD2 | 14 | TRBJ2-3 | TRBV2 | . | TGTGCCAGCGGAGTCGGACTAGGCACAGATACGCAGTATTTT | CASGVGLGTDTQYF
TRBD1 | 15 | TRBJ1-6 | TRBV5-1 | few | TGCGCCAGCAGCTGGTCAGGGGGCTTGAATTCACCCCTCCACTTT | CASSWSGGLNSPLHF
TRBD1 | 13 | TRBJ1-1 | TRBV29-1 | . | TGCAGCGGTAACAGGGGAGGGAACACTGAAGCTTTCTTT | CSGNRGGNTEAFF
TRBD2 | 16 | TRBJ2-1 | TRBV5-1 | once | TGCGCCAGCAGCGACGCGGGACTAGCGGTCCTCAATGAGCAGTTCTTC | CASSDAGLAVLNEQFF
TRBD1 | 17 | TRBJ2-4 | TRBV2 | . | TGTGCCAGCAGTGATCCGGGACAGGGGGCATCCAAAAACATTCAGTACTTC | CASSDPGQGASKNIQYF
TRBD2 | 11 | TRBJ2-7 | TRBV20-1 | . | TGCAGTGCTGGAGGGAGGGGTGAGCAGTACTTC | CSAGGRGEQYF
. | 14 | TRBJ2-1 | TRBV30 | . | TGTGCCTACAATCCCCGGGAGCTTCACAATGAGCAGTTCTTC | CAYNPRELHNEQFF
. | 20 | TRBJ2-5 | TRBV4-1 | . | TGCGCCAGCAGCCAAGCTCTCCCAGGGGGGCGCGGAGCCTCTAAAGAGACCCAGTACTTC | CASSQALPGGRGASKETQYF
TRBD2 | 12 | TRBJ2-5 | TRBV29-1 | . | TGCACCGCCCTGGGGGGGGAAGAGACCCAGTACTTC | CTALGGEETQYF
TRBD1 | 16 | TRBJ1-4 | TRBV5-4 | . | TGTGCCAGCAGCTCCGGACAGGATGCAACTAATGAAAAACTGTTTTTT | CASSSGQDATNEKLFF
TRBD1 | 16 | TRBJ2-7 | TRBV28 | . | TGTGCCAGCAGCCCTCCCCAGGCCAGGGGGATGAACGAGCAGTACTTC | CASSPPQARGMNEQYF